The source of this T cell receptor (beta chain) is a study of cytomegalovirus exposure and HLA in healthy donors (dated by TCRdb to the late 2010s). A note on the overall study: The 670 or so repertoires of the first cohort and the approximately 110 validation repertoires were produced on the same platform, according to a later analysis. A separate validation cohort of 100 to 150 different subjects was used in addition to the approximately 640-subject first cohort. The study was designed to test whether signatures of past pathogen exposure could be identified by cataloging public T cell receptors. To predict cytomegalovirus infection status, the study combined high-throughput TCR immunosequencing, statistical association of individual TCRs with disease status, and machine learning. Summary of the overall study and its limitations: In a later analysis, TCRs clustered in the first cohort were found to also tend to co-occur in the roughly 120 validation repertoires, with 85% to 95% of cluster scores above 0. The validation cohort had no HLA typing available for a later analysis, so co-occurrence within that cohort was assessed over all 120 or so repertoires. The classifier was reported to diagnose cytomegalovirus status with high specificity and sensitivity in both the original and validation cohorts. A few of the identified cytomegalovirus-associated TCR beta chains were confirmed in vitro to be specific for cytomegalovirus antigens. Most TCR sequences were seen in very few donors, while some public TCRs were found in many individuals. The authors suggested that the approach could potentially be generalized to other disease states and immunological phenotypes. A total of 150 to 200 TCR beta chains were listed by the study as associated with cytomegalovirus.

Note on this clone: Its cognate antigen has yet to be identified. No base quality information exists; no much larger clone differs at one position.

As encoded in the germline V gene, CDR1 is MNHEY while CDR2 is SVGAGI. Relative to germline, V is missing 8 bases and J is missing 5 bases, with 4 bases of the junction outside any gene match. Including cysteine and phenylalanine, the CDR3 has 12 amino acids. The retained sequence is limited to the CDR3, 36 bases, with the frame set at the first base. Library generation was performed with the immunoSEQ multiplex PCR assay. In the original analysis: A statistical classification framework was built to diagnose cytomegalovirus status from the catalog of TCR beta chain sequences. Drawn from immuneACCESS, this table holds only the in-frame rearrangements with V and J called that TCRdb kept. Clones are partly lost; checked studies trace under half to an unresolved V gene and leave the rest unexplained. The V and J calls and clone size come from that table; D and trimming were worked out from the DNA. This sample lists about 200,000 clones; 84% were detected once. Clones ranked in the top ten supply 13% of the sample.

Separate from the roughly 650-subject first cohort, the validation cohort of roughly 110 subjects was the group to which the donors belonged. The sequenced material came from PBMCs. The TCR originated in a woman younger than 45 in good health and CMV-seropositive. Recombination linked TRBV6-5 to TRBJ2-7; 9 junctional bases match TRBD2. This receptor carries the CDR3 CASCGRANEQYF. The DNA is TGTGCCAGCTGCGGGAGGGCCAACGAGCAGTACTTC.